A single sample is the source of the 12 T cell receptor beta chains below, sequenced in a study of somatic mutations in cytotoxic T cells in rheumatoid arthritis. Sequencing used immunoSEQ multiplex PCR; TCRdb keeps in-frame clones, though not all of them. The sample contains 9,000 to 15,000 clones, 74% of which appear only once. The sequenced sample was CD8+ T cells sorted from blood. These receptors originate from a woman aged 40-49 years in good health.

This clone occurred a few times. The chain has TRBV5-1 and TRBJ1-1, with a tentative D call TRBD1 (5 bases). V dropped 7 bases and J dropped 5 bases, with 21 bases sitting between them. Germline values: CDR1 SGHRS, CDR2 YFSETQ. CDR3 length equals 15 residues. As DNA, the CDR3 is TGCGCCAGCGCGCGGGGGGGGGATCAATGGACTGAAGCTTTCTTT. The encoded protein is CASARGGDQWTEAFF.

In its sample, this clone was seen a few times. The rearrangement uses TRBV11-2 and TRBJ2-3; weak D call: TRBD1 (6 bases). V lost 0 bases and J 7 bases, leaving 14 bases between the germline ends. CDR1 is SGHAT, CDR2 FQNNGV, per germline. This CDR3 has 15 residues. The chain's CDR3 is CASSLDGDRSYTQYF. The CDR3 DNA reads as TGTGCCAGCAGCTTAGATGGTGACAGGAGTTATACGCAGTATTTT. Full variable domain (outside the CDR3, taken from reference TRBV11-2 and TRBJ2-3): EAGVAQSPRYKIIEKRQSVAFWCNPISGHATLYWYQQILGQGPKLLIQFQNNGVVDDSQLPKDRFSAERLKGVDSTLKIQPAKLEDSAVYLCASSLDGDRSYTQYFGPGTRLTVL.

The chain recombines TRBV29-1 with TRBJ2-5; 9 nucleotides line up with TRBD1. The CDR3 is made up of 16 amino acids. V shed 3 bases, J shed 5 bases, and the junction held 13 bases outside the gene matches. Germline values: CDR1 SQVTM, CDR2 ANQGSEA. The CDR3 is CSVDALPGQGWETQYF. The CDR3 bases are TGCAGCGTTGATGCTCTACCGGGACAGGGCTGGGAGACCCAGTACTTC.

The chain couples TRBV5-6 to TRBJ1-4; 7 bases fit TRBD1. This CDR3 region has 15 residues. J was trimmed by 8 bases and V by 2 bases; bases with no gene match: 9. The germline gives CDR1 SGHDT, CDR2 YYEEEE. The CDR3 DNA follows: TGTGCCAGCAGCTTCGGACATAGGGGGCGAGAAAAACTGTTTTTT. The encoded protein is CASSFGHRGREKLFF.

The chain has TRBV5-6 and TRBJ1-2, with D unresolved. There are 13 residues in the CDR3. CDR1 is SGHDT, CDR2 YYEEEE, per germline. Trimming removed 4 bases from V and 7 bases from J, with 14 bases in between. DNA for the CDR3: TGTGCCAGCAGCCCCACAGACCCGTTTGGCTACACCTTC. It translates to CASSPTDPFGYTF.

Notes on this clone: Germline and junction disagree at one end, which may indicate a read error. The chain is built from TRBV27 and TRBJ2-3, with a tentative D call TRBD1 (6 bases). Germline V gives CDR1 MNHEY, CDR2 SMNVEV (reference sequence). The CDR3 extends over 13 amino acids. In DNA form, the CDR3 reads TGTGCCAGCGGTTTACAGGGTTACGATACGCAGTATTTT. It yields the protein CASGLQGYDTQYF.

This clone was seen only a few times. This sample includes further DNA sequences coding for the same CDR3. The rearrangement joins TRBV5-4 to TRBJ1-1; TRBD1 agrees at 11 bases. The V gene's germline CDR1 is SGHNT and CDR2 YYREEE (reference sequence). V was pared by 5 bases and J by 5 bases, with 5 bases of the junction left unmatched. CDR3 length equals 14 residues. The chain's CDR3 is CASSWGTGGTEAFF. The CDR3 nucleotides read TGTGCCAGCAGTTGGGGGACAGGGGGGACTGAAGCTTTCTTT.

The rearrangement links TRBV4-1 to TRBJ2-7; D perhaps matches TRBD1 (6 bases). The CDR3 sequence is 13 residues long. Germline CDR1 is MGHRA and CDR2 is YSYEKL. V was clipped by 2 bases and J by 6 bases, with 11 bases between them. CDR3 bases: TGCGCCAGCAGCCAACTACAGGGCTTCGAGCAGTACGTC. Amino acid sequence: CASSQLQGFEQYV.

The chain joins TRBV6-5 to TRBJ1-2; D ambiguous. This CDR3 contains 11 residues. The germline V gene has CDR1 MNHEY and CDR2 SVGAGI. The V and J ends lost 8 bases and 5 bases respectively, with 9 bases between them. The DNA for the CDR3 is TGTGCCAGCCATAACGGGTATGGCTACACCTTC. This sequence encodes CASHNGYGYTF.

In DNA form, the CDR3 reads TGTGCCAGCAGCGTGATCATGAACACTGAAGCTTTCTTT. It specifies CASSVIMNTEAFF. The V call is TRBV9, the J call TRBJ1-1; D is undetermined. Looked up from germline, CDR1 is SGDLS and CDR2 is YYNGEE. The CDR3 is 13 residues long. V lost 2 bases and J 0 bases, leaving 5 bases between the germline ends.

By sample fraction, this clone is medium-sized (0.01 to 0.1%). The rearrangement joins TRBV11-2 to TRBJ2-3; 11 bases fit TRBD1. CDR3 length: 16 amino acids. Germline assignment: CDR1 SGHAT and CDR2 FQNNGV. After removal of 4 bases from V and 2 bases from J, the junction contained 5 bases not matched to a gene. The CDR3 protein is CASSSGTGGSTDTQYF. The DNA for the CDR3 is TGTGCCAGCAGCTCGGGGACAGGGGGGTCCACAGATACGCAGTATTTT.

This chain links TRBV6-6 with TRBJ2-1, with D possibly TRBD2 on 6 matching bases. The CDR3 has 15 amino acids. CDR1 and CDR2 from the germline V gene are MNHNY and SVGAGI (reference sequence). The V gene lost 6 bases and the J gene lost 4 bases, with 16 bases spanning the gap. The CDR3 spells CASSLPMGGYNEQFF. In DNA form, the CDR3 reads TGTGCCAGCAGCCTTCCCATGGGGGGTTACAATGAGCAGTTCTTC.